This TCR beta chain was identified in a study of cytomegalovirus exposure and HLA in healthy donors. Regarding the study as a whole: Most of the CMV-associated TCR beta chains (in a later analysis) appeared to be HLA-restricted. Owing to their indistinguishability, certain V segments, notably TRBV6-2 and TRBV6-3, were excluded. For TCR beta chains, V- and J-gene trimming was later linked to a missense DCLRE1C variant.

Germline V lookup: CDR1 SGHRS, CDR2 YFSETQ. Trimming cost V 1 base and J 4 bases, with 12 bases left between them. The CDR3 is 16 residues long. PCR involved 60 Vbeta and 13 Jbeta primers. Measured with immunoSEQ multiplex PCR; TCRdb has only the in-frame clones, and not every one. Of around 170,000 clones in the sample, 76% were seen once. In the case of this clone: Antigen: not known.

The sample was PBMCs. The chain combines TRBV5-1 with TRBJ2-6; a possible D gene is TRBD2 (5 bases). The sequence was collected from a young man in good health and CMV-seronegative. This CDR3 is CASSLYRGEGANVLTF. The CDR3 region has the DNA TGCGCCAGCAGCTTGTACCGGGGTGAAGGGGCCAACGTCCTGACTTTC.